These 15 T cell receptor beta chains share one sample of origin, sequenced in a study of blood T cell repertoires in COVID-19. Generated by immunoSEQ multiplex PCR, the TCRdb table keeps only in-frame clones and is missing some. The sample lists a few hundred thousand clones; around 88% were seen once. The sample was PBMCs or T cells enriched from blood (not recorded which). The receptors derive from a man aged 40-55 years who had recovered from COVID-19.

This chain links TRBV19 with TRBJ1-2, with a possible D match to TRBD1 (6 bases). V dropped 5 bases and J dropped 5 bases, with 15 bases sitting between them. Germline assignment: CDR1 LNHDA and CDR2 SQIVND (reference sequence). The CDR3 has 14 amino acids. The CDR3 DNA reads TGTGCCAGTAGTGGGTGGACAGAACCTTATGGCTACACCTTC. This encodes CASSGWTEPYGYTF.

V and J are TRBV3-1 (or the pseudogene TRBV3-2) and TRBJ1-2, with D possibly matching TRBD1 (6 bases). CDR3 length: 12 residues. Trimming pared 1 base from V and 8 bases from J, leaving 8 bases between. The germline CDR1 and CDR2 sequences are LGHDT and YNNKEL (reference sequence). CDR3 nucleotides: TGTGCCAGCAGCCAAGTCAGGGGAGGCTACACCTTC. Residues: CASSQVRGGYTF.

The chain combines TRBV15 with TRBJ1-3; the D is unclear. The CDR3 sequence is 14 residues long. V was shortened by 1 base and J by 3 bases, with 7 bases between the two germline ends. CDR1 is LNHNV and CDR2 is YYDKDF in the germline V gene (reference sequence). The CDR3 DNA is TGTGCCACCAGCAGAGGGCCAGATGGAAACACCATATATTTT. Its protein product is CATSRGPDGNTIYF. The whole variable domain, filled in from reference TRBV15 and TRBJ1-3, reads DAMVIQNPRYQVTQFGKPVTLSCSQTLNHNVMYWYQQKSSQAPKLLFHYYDKDFNNEADTPDNFQSRRPNTSFCFLDIRSPGLGDTAMYLCATSRGPDGNTIYFGEGSWLTVV.

The chain joins TRBV6-5 to TRBJ1-5; a possible D gene is TRBD1 (6 bases). CDR1 and CDR2 (germline): MNHEY, SVGAGI. V lost 5 bases to trimming and J lost 5 bases, with 13 bases between them. The CDR3 covers 14 residues. The CDR3 is CASSPAGADQPQHF. CDR3 in DNA: TGTGCCAGCAGTCCCGCGGGGGCCGATCAGCCCCAGCATTTT.

The V gene is TRBV19, the J gene TRBJ2-7; TRBD2 matches 7 bases. The CDR3 length is 16 residues. In germline, CDR1 is LNHDA, CDR2 SQIVND (reference sequence). With 5 bases clipped from V and 4 bases from J, the junction kept 14 bases outside the gene matches. The CDR3 reads CASSVSRPGLLYEQYF. The CDR3 region has the DNA TGTGCCAGTAGTGTAAGCCGCCCGGGACTACTATACGAGCAGTACTTC.

This chain links TRBV7-2 with TRBJ2-5; D might be TRBD2 (5 bases). The CDR3 consists of 16 residues. CDR1 and CDR2 from the germline V gene are SGHTA and FQGNSA. V was clipped by 1 base and J by 4 bases, with 16 bases between them. The CDR3 spells CASSLVGLIAGETQYF. The CDR3 DNA reads as TGTGCCAGCAGCTTAGTTGGACTCATCGCGGGAGAGACCCAGTACTTC.

The chain couples TRBV27 to TRBJ1-5; D unresolved. V gave up 0 bases and J gave up 0 bases, with 6 bases separating them. From germline, CDR1 is MNHEY and CDR2 SMNVEV (reference sequence). The CDR3 totals 15 residues. In DNA form, the CDR3 reads TGTGCCAGCAGTTTATCCACTTATAGCAATCAGCCCCAGCATTTT. Encoded protein: CASSLSTYSNQPQHF.

V gene TRBV7-9 combines with J gene TRBJ2-5; D possibly corresponds to TRBD2 (7 bases). V shed 5 bases and J shed 5 bases, with 15 bases lying between them. CDR3 size: 14 residues. Germline CDR1 SEHNR, CDR2 FQNEAQ (reference sequence). CDR3 sequence (DNA): TGTGCCAGCAGCATCAGGACTAGGGGGGAGACCCAGTACTTC. This codes for CASSIRTRGETQYF.

As regards this clone: One junction end disagrees with the germline gene, perhaps due to a read error. The gene calls are TRBV7-3 and TRBJ2-4, with 8 bases matching TRBD2. The CDR3 runs to 15 residues. Germline CDR1 and CDR2: SGHTA and FQGTGA. CDR3: CASSITSGPKNIQYF. CDR3 DNA: TGTGCCAGCAGCATAACTAGCGGCCCCAAAAACATTCAGTACTTC.

This clone was observed a few times. The chain has TRBV6-5 and TRBJ1-5, with D perhaps TRBD1 (6 bases). Trimming removed 2 bases from V and 5 bases from J, with 10 bases in between. The CDR3 extends over 14 amino acids. The germline CDR1 and CDR2 sequences are MNHEY and SVGAGI. The DNA of the CDR3 is TGTGCCAGCAGTTACACAGGGACGGATCAGCCCCAGCATTTT. It yields the protein CASSYTGTDQPQHF.

This clone was found once. The chain joins TRBV5-1 to TRBJ1-2, with D hard to call. Per germline, CDR1 SGHRS and CDR2 YFSETQ. V lost 0 bases, J lost 0 bases, and 18 bases lay in between. The CDR3 is made up of 18 amino acids. The CDR3 DNA follows: TGCGCCAGCAGCTTGGGGTTTATCGGGGTAGGGTCTAACTATGGCTACACCTTC. This translates into CASSLGFIGVGSNYGYTF.

This clone was seen only a few times. The chain links TRBV3-1 (or the pseudogene TRBV3-2) to TRBJ2-7, with 7 bases that match TRBD2. Germline assignment: CDR1 LGHDT and CDR2 YNNKEL (reference sequence). The CDR3 contains 16 residues. Losses at the gene ends were 0 bases for V and 2 bases for J; bases not matched to a gene: 7. The CDR3 reads CASSQDPGTMAYEQYF. The CDR3 DNA reads TGTGCCAGCAGCCAAGATCCGGGGACTATGGCCTACGAGCAGTACTTC.

This rearrangement joins TRBV14 to TRBJ1-4; 10 nucleotides agree with TRBD1. Trimming at V came to 1 base and at J to 7 bases, leaving 3 bases not matched to a gene. Germline loops: CDR1 SGHDN, CDR2 FVKESK. CDR3 length equals 15 residues. The CDR3 DNA reads TGTGCCAGCAGCCAAGGGCGGACAGGGGGTGAAAAACTGTTTTTT. This sequence encodes CASSQGRTGGEKLFF. The full variable domain, in which reference TRBV14 and TRBJ1-4 provide the parts outside the CDR3, is EAGVTQFPSHSVIEKGQTVTLRCDPISGHDNLYWYRRVMGKEIKFLLHFVKESKQDESGMPNNRFLAERTGGTYSTLKVQPAELEDSGVYFCASSQGRTGGEKLFFGSGTQLSVL.

This rearrangement joins TRBV2 to TRBJ1-5; no definite D call. There are 13 residues in the CDR3. V lost 5 bases and J lost 7, with 12 bases in between. Germline CDR1 and CDR2: SNHLY and FYNNEI. The CDR3 region has the DNA TGTGCCAGCAGTTTGGGTATACAGCAGCCCCAGCATTTT. Amino acid sequence: CASSLGIQQPQHF.

The chain is built from TRBV7-2 and TRBJ2-1, with D possibly being TRBD2 (5 bases). The CDR3 runs to 17 residues. From germline, CDR1 is SGHTA and CDR2 FQGNSA. Trimming cost V 5 bases and J 0 bases, with 17 bases left between them. CDR3 DNA: TGTGCCAGCAGCATATCCGAAGCGGAAAGCTCCTACAATGAGCAGTTCTTC. Translated: CASSISEAESSYNEQFF.